This T cell receptor beta chain was sequenced in a study of CD8+ T cells in alopecia areata. The study's findings and limits: Patients showed less clear TCR sequence sharing than mice, possibly partly because of HLA diversity.

The authors extracted RNA and reverse transcribed it into cDNA as the sequencing template. TCRdb keeps only in-frame clones here, not all; method: immunoSEQ multiplex PCR. Here the sample spans some 120,000 clones, around 45% being singletons. Patients with alopecia areata provided lesional scalp punch biopsies as well as peripheral blood. This CDR3 region has 11 residues. V was trimmed by 7 bases and J by 5 bases, leaving 8 bases between them. Germline V gene lookup returns CDR1 SNHLY and CDR2 FYNNEI. This clone was detected only a few times. The target antigen is unknown. V and J are TRBV2 and TRBJ2-5; D not resolved. The TCR comes from a human donor with alopecia areata. Input material: NKG2D-low CD8+ T cells sorted from blood. The CDR3 DNA reads TGTGCCAGCATTAAGTGGGAGACCCAGTACTTC. This translates into CASIKWETQYF.